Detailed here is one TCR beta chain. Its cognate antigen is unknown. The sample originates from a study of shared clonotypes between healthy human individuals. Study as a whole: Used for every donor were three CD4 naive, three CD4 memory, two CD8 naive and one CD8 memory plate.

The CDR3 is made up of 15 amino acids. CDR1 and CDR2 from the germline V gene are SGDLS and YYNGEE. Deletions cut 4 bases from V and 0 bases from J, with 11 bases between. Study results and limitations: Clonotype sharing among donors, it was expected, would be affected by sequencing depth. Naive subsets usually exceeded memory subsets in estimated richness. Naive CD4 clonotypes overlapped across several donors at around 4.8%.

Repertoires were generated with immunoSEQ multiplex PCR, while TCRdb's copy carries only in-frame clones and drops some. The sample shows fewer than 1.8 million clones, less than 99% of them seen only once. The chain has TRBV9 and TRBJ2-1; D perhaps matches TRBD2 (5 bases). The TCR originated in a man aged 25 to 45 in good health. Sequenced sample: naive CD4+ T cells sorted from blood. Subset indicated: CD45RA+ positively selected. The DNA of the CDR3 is TGTGCCAGCAGCAGAGGACTCGACTCCTACAATGAGCAGTTCTTC. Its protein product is CASSRGLDSYNEQFF.